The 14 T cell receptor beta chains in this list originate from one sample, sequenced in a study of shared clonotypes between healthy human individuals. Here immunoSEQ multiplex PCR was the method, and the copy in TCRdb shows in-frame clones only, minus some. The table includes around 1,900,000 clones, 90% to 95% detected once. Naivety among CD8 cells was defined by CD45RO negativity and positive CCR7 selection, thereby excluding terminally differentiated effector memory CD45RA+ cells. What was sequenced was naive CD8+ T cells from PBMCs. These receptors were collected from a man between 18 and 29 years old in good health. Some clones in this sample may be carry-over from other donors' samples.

CDR3 nucleotides: TGTGCCAGCAGTAGGCTGGACAGGGCCGCTGAAGCTTTCTTT. Its translation: CASSRLDRAAEAFF. J is TRBJ1-1 and V is TRBV28, with 8 bases matching TRBD1. Germline assignment: CDR1 MDHEN and CDR2 SYDVKM. This CDR3 comprises 14 residues. J lost 6 bases, V lost 5 bases, and 8 bases had no gene match.

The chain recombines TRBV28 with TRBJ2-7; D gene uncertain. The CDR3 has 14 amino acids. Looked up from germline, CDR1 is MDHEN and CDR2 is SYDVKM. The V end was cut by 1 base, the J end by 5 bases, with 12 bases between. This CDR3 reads CASSLSLKSHEQYF. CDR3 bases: TGTGCCAGCAGTTTATCCCTGAAATCGCACGAGCAGTACTTC.

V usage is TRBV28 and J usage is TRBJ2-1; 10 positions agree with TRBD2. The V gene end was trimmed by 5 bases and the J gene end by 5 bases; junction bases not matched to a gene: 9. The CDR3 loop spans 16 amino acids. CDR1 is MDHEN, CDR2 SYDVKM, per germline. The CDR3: CASSIEREGRDNEQFF. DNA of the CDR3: TGTGCCAGCAGTATAGAGCGGGAGGGCCGTGACAATGAGCAGTTCTTC.

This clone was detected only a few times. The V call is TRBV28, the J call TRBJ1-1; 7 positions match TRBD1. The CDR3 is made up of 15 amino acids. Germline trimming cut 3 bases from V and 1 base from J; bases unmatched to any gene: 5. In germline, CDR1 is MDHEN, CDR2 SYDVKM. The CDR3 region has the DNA TGTGCCAGCAGTTTCAAGAGGGACAGGAACACTGAAGCTTTCTTT. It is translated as CASSFKRDRNTEAFF.

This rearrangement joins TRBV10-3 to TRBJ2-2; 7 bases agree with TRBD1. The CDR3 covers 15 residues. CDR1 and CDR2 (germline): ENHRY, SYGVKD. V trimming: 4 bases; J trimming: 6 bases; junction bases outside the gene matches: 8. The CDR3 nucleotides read TGTGCCATCAGTGGGGGACAGACGGTTTCCGGGGAGCTGTTTTTT. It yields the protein CAISGGQTVSGELFF.

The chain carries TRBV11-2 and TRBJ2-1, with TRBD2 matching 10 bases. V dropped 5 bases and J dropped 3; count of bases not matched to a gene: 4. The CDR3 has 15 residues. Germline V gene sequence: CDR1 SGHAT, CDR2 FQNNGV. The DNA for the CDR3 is TGTGCCAGCAGCGGAAGGACTAGCGGCTACAATGAGCAGTTCTTC. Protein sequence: CASSGRTSGYNEQFF. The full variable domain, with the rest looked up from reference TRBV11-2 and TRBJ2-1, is EAGVAQSPRYKIIEKRQSVAFWCNPISGHATLYWYQQILGQGPKLLIQFQNNGVVDDSQLPKDRFSAERLKGVDSTLKIQPAKLEDSAVYLCASSGRTSGYNEQFFGPGTRLTVL.

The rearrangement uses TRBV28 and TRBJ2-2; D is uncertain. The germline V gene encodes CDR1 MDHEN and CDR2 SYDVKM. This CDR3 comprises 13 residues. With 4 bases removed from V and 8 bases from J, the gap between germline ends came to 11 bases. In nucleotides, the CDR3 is TGTGCCAGCAGTTCCACTGTGGGGGGGGAGCTGTTTTTT. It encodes CASSSTVGGELFF.

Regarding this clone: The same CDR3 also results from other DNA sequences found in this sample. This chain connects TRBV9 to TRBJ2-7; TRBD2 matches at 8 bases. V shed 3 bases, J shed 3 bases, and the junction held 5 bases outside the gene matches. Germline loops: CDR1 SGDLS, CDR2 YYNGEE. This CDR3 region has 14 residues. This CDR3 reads CASSASGSVYEQYF. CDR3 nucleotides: TGTGCCAGCAGCGCCAGCGGGAGCGTCTACGAGCAGTACTTC. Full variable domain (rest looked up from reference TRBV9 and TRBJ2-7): DSGVTQTPKHLITATGQRVTLRCSPRSGDLSVYWYQQSLDQGLQFLIQYYNGEERAKGNILERFSAQQFPDLHSELNLSSLELGDSALYFCASSASGSVYEQYFGPGTRLTVT.

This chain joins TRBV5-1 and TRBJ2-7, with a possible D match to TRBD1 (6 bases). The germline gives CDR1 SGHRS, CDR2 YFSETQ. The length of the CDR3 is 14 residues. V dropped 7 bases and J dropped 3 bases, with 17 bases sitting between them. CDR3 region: CASRQTGLVYEQYF. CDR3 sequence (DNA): TGCGCCAGCCGACAGACAGGTCTAGTCTACGAGCAGTACTTC.

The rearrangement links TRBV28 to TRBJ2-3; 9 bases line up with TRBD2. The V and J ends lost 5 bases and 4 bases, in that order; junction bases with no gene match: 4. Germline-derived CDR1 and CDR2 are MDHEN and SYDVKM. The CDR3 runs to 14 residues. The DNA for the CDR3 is TGTGCCAGCAGTCTAATAGCGGGAGCAGATACGCAGTATTTT. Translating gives CASSLIAGADTQYF.

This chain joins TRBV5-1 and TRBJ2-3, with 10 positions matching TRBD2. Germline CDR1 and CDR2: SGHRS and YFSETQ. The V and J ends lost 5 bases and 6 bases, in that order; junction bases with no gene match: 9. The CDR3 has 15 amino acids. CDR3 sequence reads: CASSDRSGRADTQYF. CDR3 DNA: TGCGCCAGCAGTGATCGGAGCGGGAGGGCGGATACGCAGTATTTT.

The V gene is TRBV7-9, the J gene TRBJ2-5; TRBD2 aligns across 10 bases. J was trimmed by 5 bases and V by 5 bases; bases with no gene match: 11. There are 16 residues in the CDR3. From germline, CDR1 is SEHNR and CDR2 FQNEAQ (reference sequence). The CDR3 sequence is CASSTQREGLFETQYF. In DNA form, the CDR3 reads TGTGCCAGCAGCACCCAGCGGGAGGGCCTCTTTGAGACCCAGTACTTC.

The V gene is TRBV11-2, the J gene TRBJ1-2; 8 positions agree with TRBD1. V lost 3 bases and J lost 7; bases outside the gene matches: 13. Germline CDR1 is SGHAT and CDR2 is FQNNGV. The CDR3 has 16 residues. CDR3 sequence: CASSFRSLDRVGGYTF. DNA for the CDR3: TGTGCCAGCAGCTTCCGCTCCTTGGACAGGGTGGGTGGCTACACCTTC.

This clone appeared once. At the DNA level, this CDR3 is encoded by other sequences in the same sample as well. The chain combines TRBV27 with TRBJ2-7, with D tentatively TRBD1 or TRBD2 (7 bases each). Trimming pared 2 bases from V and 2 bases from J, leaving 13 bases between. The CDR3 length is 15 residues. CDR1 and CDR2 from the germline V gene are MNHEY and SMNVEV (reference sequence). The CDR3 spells CASSLRQGGTYEQYF. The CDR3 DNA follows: TGTGCCAGCAGTTTAAGACAGGGAGGGACCTACGAGCAGTACTTC.